The 6 T cell receptor beta chains below come from one sample, sequenced in a study of T cells in Graves' hyperthyroidism and ophthalmopathy. TCR beta CDR3 region amplification was performed from RNA transcripts. A set of HTBI primers served as the primers for a first-round RT-PCR of the TCR CDR3. TCRdb processed the multiplex PCR reads anew with MiXCR; each CDR3 protein has one entry. The table has around 250,000 distinct CDR3 sequences, less than 15% seen once. The sequencing sample was made of blood. The receptors originated from a woman between 35 and 50 years old with Graves' hyperthyroidism that later progressed to Graves' ophthalmopathy.

This clonotype was detected ten times or more. The chain links TRBV11-2 to TRBJ2-5, with D uncertain. Germline loops: CDR1 SGHAT, CDR2 FQNNGV. The germline V and J ends were trimmed by 5 bases and 0 bases, with 13 bases remaining between them. The CDR3 covers 15 residues. CDR3 bases: TGTGCCAGCAGCCCCGGGTCCCACAACCAAGAGACCCAGTACTTC. Amino acid sequence: CASSPGSHNQETQYF.

The genes are TRBV20-1 and TRBJ2-5; D possibly corresponds to TRBD2 (5 bases). V was shortened by 0 bases and J by 5 bases, with 13 bases between the two germline ends. The germline gives CDR1 DFQATT, CDR2 SNEGSKA (reference sequence). This CDR3 comprises 14 residues. CDR3 amino acids: CSARDLRGLETQYF. CDR3 sequence (DNA): TGCAGTGCTAGAGATTTAAGAGGGCTTGAGACCCAGTACTTC.

This clonotype was seen at least ten times. The chain uses TRBV27 and TRBJ2-5, with 7 bases aligning to TRBD1. Trimming cost V 6 bases and J 4 bases; bases outside gene matches: 11. The CDR3 length is 15 residues. Germline CDR1 MNHEY, CDR2 SMNVEV (reference sequence). The CDR3 DNA reads as TGTGCCAGCAGCGCCTGGAAGGGGGCCGGAGAGACCCAGTACTTC. It is translated as CASSAWKGAGETQYF.

The sample holds many counts of this clonotype. V gene TRBV4-1 combines with J gene TRBJ2-1; 8 bases line up with TRBD1. The CDR3 is made up of 13 amino acids. The germline gives CDR1 MGHRA, CDR2 YSYEKL. V gave up 2 bases and J gave up 8 bases; unmatched junction bases: 2. This CDR3 reads CASSQTTGDEQFF. For the CDR3, the DNA is TGCGCCAGCAGCCAAACGACAGGGGATGAGCAGTTCTTC.

This clonotype was counted ten times or more. This chain links TRBV13 with TRBJ1-4; D is possibly TRBD1 (6 bases). V was clipped by 5 bases and J by 1 base, with 8 bases between them. The CDR3 is 14 amino acids. Germline values: CDR1 PRHDT, CDR2 FYEKMQ (reference sequence). CDR3 loop: CASSIRGTNEKLFF. The CDR3, as DNA: TGTGCCAGCAGCATCAGGGGAACTAATGAAAAACTGTTTTTT.

This clonotype came up many times. The rearrangement uses TRBV28 and TRBJ2-4, with D perhaps given as TRBD1 or TRBD2 (6 bases each). This CDR3 region has 16 residues. Trimming removed 6 bases at V and 7 bases at J, with 22 bases between. The germline V gene has CDR1 MDHEN and CDR2 SYDVKM. This CDR3 reads CASSLGGASGWNIQYF. The CDR3 bases are TGTGCCAGCAGCCTGGGGGGCGCGTCGGGTTGGAACATTCAGTACTTC. The full variable domain, its missing parts supplied by reference TRBV28 and TRBJ2-4, is DVKVTQSSRYLVKRTGEKVFLECVQDMDHENMFWYRQDPGLGLRLIYFSYDVKMKEKGDIPEGYSVSREKKERFSLILESASTNQTSMYLCASSLGGASGWNIQYFGAGTRLSVL.